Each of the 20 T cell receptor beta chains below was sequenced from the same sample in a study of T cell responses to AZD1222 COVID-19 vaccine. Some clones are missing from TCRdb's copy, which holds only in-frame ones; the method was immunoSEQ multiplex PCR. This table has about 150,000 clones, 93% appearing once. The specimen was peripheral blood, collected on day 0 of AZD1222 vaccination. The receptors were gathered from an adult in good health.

CDR3 nucleotides: TGTGCCAGCCGGGACGGTTCTAATGAAAAACTGTTTTTT. This codes for CASRDGSNEKLFF. V usage is TRBV6-5 and J usage is TRBJ1-4; D possibly corresponds to TRBD1 (5 bases). The CDR3 contains 13 residues. The germline V gene encodes CDR1 MNHEY and CDR2 SVGAGI. V was trimmed by 8 bases and J by 3 bases, leaving 10 bases between them.

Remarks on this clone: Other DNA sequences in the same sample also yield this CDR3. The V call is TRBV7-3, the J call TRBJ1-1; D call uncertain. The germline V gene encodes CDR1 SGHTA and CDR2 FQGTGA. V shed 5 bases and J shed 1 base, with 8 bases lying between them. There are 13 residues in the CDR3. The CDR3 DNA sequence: TGTGCCAGCAGCCTACAGCGGAACACTGAAGCTTTCTTT. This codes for CASSLQRNTEAFF.

The CDR3 sequence: CASSPRGLGANQPQHF. The CDR3, as DNA: TGTGCCAGCTCACCACGGGGCTTAGGGGCCAATCAGCCCCAGCATTTT. J is TRBJ1-5 and V is TRBV18; D is perhaps TRBD1 (5 bases). Germline CDR1 and CDR2: KGHSH and LQKENI. The CDR3 is 16 residues long. Trimming removed 1 base from V and 3 bases from J, with 13 bases in between.

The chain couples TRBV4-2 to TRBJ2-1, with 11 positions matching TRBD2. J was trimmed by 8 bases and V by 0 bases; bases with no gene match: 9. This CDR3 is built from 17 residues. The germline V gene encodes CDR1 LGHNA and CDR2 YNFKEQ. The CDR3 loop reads CASSQEEGGLAVDEQFF. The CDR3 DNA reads TGTGCCAGCAGCCAAGAGGAAGGGGGACTAGCGGTCGATGAGCAGTTCTTC.

CDR3 nucleotides: TGTGCCAGCAGCCAACAGGGTTTGACCTATAATTCACCCCTCCACTTT. Translation gives CASSQQGLTYNSPLHF. V gene TRBV7-8 combines with J gene TRBJ1-6, with D tentatively TRBD1 (6 bases). Between the trimmed V and J ends, which lost 5 bases and 2 bases, there was a span of 13 bases. The CDR3 totals 16 residues. Germline assignment: CDR1 SGHVS and CDR2 FQNEAQ.

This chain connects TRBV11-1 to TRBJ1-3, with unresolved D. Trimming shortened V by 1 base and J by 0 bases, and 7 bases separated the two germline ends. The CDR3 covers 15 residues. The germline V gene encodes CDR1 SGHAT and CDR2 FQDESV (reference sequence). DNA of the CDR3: TGTGCCAGCAGCTTAGAGGGCCTCTCTGGAAACACCATATATTTT. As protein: CASSLEGLSGNTIYF.

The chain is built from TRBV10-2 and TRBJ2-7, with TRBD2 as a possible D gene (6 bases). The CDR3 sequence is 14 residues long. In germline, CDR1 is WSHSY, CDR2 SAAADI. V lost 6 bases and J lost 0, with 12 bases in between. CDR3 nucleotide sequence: TGCGCCAGCAGCCTGGGACTTTTCTCCTACGAGCAGTACTTC. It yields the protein CASSLGLFSYEQYF.

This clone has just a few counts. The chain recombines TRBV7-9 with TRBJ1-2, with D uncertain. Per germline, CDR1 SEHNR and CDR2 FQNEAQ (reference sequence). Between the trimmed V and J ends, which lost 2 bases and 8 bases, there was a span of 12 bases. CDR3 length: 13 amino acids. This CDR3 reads CASSLKTEEGYTF. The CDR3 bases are TGTGCCAGCAGCTTAAAGACCGAGGAGGGCTACACCTTC.

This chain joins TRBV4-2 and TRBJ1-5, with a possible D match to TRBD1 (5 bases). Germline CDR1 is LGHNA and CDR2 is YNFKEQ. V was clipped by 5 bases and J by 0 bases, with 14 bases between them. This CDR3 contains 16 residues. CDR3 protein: CASSSGAIHSNQPQHF. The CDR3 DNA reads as TGTGCCAGCAGCTCTGGGGCAATTCATAGCAATCAGCCCCAGCATTTT.

The CDR3 here is CASSLFHTDTQYF. CDR3 nucleotide sequence: TGTGCCAGCAGTTTATTCCACACAGATACGCAGTATTTT. This chain links TRBV27 with TRBJ2-3; D gene ambiguous. V was cut by 1 base and J by 2 bases, with 4 bases left in between. The CDR3 consists of 13 residues. Germline loops: CDR1 MNHEY, CDR2 SMNVEV (reference sequence).

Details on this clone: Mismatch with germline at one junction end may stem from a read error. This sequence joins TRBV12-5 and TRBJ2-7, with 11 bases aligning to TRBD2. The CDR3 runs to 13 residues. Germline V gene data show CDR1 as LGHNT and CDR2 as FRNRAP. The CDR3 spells CASGLAGEIKGDF. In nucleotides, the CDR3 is TGTGCTAGTGGACTAGCGGGAGAAATTAAGGGGGACTTC.

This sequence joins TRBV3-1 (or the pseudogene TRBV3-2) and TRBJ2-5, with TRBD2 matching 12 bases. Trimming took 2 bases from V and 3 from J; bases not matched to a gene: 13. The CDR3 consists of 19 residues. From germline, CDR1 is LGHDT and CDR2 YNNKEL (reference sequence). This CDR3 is CASSQLRTSGKSLKETQYF. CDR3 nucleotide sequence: TGTGCCAGCAGCCAACTACGGACTAGCGGGAAGTCATTGAAAGAGACCCAGTACTTC.

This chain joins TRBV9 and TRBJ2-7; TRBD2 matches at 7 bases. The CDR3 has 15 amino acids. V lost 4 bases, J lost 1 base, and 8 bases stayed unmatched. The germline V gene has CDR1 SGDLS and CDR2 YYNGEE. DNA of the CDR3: TGTGCCAGCAGCCCAGTGGGAGGGACTTCCTACGAGCAGTACTTC. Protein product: CASSPVGGTSYEQYF.

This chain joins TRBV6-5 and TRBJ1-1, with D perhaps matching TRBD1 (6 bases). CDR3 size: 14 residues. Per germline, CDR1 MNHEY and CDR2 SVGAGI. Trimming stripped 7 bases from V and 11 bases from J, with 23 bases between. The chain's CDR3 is CASNRARGVFGAFF. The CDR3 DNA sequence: TGTGCCAGCAACCGGGCTAGGGGGGTCTTCGGGGCTTTCTTT.

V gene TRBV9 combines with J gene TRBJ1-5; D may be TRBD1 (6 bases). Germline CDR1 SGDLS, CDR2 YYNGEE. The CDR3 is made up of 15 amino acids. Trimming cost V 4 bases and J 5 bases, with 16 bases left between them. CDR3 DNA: TGTGCCAGCAGCTTAGGGGGTTCGCTCGATCAGCCCCAGCATTTT. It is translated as CASSLGGSLDQPQHF.

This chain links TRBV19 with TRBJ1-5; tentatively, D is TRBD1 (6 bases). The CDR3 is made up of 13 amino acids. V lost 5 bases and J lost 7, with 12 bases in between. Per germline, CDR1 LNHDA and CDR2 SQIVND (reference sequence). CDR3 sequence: CASSDRLGQPQHF. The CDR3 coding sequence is TGTGCCAGTAGTGACAGGCTTGGCCAGCCCCAGCATTTT.

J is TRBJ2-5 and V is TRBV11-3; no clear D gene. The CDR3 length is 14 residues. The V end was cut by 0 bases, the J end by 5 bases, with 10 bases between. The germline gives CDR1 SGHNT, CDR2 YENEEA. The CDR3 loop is CASSLDSESETQYF. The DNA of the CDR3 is TGTGCCAGCAGCTTAGATTCAGAATCGGAGACCCAGTACTTC.

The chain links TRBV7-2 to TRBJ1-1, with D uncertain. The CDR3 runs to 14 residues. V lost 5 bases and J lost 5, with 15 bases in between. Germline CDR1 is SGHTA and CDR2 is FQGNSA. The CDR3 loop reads CASSQKRGETEAFF. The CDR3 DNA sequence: TGTGCCAGCAGCCAAAAACGCGGGGAGACTGAAGCTTTCTTT.

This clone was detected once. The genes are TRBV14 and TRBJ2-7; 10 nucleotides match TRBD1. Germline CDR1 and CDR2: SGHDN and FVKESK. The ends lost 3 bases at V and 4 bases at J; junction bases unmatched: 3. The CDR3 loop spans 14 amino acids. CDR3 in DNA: TGTGCCAGCAGCCATGGACAGGGGGTGTACGAGCAGTACTTC. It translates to CASSHGQGVYEQYF. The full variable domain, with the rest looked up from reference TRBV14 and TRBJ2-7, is EAGVTQFPSHSVIEKGQTVTLRCDPISGHDNLYWYRRVMGKEIKFLLHFVKESKQDESGMPNNRFLAERTGGTYSTLKVQPAELEDSGVYFCASSHGQGVYEQYFGPGTRLTVT.

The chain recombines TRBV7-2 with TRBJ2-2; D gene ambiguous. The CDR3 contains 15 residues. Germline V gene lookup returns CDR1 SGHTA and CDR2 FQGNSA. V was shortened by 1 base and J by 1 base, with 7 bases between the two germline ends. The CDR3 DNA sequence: TGTGCCAGCAGCTTAGGGTCGGGGAACACCGGGGAGCTGTTTTTT. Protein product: CASSLGSGNTGELFF.